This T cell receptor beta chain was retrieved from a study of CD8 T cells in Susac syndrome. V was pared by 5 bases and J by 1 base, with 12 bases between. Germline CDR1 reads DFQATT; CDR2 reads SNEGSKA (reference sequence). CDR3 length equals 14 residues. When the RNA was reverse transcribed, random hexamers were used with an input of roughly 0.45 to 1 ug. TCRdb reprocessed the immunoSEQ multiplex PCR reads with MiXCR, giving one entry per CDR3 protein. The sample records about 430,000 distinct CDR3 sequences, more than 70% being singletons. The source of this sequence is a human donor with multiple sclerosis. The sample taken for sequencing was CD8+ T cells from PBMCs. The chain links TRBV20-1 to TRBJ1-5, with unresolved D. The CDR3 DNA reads TGCAGTGCTGTAGGGCTGACCAGCAATCAGCCCCAGCATTTT. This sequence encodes CSAVGLTSNQPQHF.